This section outlines one T cell receptor (beta chain) sequence together with its context. The source of the sample is a study of regulatory T cells in long-lasting Graves disease. The time point denotes: persistent/refractory GD, antithyroid drugs over 5 years with positive TRAb. Extracted PBMC RNA gave rise to the TCR library. Assembly of TCR beta libraries relied on iRepertoire HTBI primers together with Arm-PCR of CDR3 regions. TCRdb called the multiplex PCR reads again in MiXCR, with one record for every CDR3 protein. This table holds more than 650,000 distinct CDR3 sequences, 30% found once. This CDR3 comprises 14 residues. Germline-derived CDR1 and CDR2 are SGHNT and YYREEE (reference sequence). Trimming shortened V by 4 bases and J by 4 bases, and 14 bases separated the two germline ends.

The sample was peripheral blood mononuclear cells (PBMCs), taken when the disease was refractory, from a patient treated with antithyroid drugs. The sequence derives from a female donor with Graves disease. This chain joins TRBV5-4 and TRBJ1-2; D might be TRBD1 (5 bases). CDR3: CASSQGPGPYGYTF. CDR3 DNA sequence: TGTGCCAGCAGCCAAGGTCCGGGACCCTATGGCTACACCTTC.